This T cell receptor (beta chain) emerged from a study of blood T cell repertoires in COVID-19 (dated by TCRdb to about 2020). The study in broad terms: Collaborator samples came from the United States, Italy and Spain and covered acute and convalescent phases of COVID-19. The prospective study material was composed of cDNA or gDNA derived from T cells, B-cell-depleted T cells, or PBMCs. The sample metadata nearly always contained a de-identified subject ID, COVID-19 status, age in years and sex. Samples came from the ongoing ImmuneRACE study (first 160 participants) plus 1,254 subjects from 6 global collaborators. The dataset comprised deeply sampled blood TCRbeta repertoires from subjects exposed to, actively infected with, or recovered from COVID-19. Where available, HLA class I and class II types were taken from metadata supplied by the sample provider and were not determined by assay-based typing. The repertoires were made available in a free public database intended to serve as a resource for research on the immune response to SARS-CoV-2.

Whole blood was collected in K2EDTA tubes by collaborating institutions according to the institutions' own protocols. For TCRbeta analysis, collaborators shipped samples in one of three forms: frozen whole blood, isolated PBMCs, or DNA extracted from either of those sample types. Regarding this clone: Its recognized antigen is unknown. Within one base of it there is no much larger clone, and no base qualities were kept.

TCRbeta CDR3 regions were amplified from genomic DNA by means of the immunoSEQ Assay, a bias-controlled multiplex PCR. The authors processed their data as follows. The number of nucleated cells in each sample was estimated from the amplification of reference gene primers within the assay. Sequence reads were collapsed and filtered to measure the absolute abundance of every unique TCRbeta CDR3 rearrangement. Productive Simpson clonality was computed per sample as the square root of Simpson's diversity index over productive rearrangements. Not all clones reach the TCRdb copy of this immuneACCESS table, which keeps in-frame sequences only. Checked studies attribute under half of the gap to unresolved V genes and leave the rest unexplained. V and J calls and clone size are copied from that table; D and trimming were computed from the DNA. The sample table holds 200,000 or so clones, of which about four fifths were seen once. Around 6.3% of the sample rests with the top ten.

Between the V and J ends, shortened by 4 bases and 2 bases respectively, the junction contains 11 bases. CDR1 is given as MDHEN and CDR2 as SYDVKM, both from the germline V gene. Counted from cysteine to phenylalanine, this CDR3 has 14 amino acids. Only the CDR3 region is kept as DNA, spanning 42 bases read in frame from base 1. Points the paper makes about the study in general: Clinical and demographic metadata were provided uncurated, with the amount varying by source and participant.

Recombination connected TRBV28 to TRBJ1-1, and the D gene may be TRBD1, 6 bases matching. The TCR comes from a middle-aged woman with acute or convalescent COVID-19. Sequenced: peripheral blood. The sequenced DNA: TGTGCCAGCAGTTACATACAGGGAAACACTGAAGCTTTCTTT. Its protein reads: CASSYIQGNTEAFF.